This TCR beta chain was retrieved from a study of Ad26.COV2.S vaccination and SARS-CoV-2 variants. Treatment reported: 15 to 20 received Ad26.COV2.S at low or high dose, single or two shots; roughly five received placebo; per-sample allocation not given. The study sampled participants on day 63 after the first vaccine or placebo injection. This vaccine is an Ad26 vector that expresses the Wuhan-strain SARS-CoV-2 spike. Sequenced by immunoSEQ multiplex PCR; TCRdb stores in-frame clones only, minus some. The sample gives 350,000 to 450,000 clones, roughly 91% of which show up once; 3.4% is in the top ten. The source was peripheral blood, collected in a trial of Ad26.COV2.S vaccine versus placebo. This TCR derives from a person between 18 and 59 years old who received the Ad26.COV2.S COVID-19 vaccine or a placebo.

The CDR3 coding sequence is TGTGCCTGGAGTGTTGGAGGGGCGAAGGGCTACACCTTC. Its translation is CAWSVGGAKGYTF. V gene TRBV30 combines with J gene TRBJ1-2; TRBD1 might be the D (5 bases). The germline gives CDR1 GTSNPN, CDR2 SVGIG (reference sequence). The V end was cut by 0 bases, the J end by 8 bases, with 13 bases between. The CDR3 sequence is 13 residues long.